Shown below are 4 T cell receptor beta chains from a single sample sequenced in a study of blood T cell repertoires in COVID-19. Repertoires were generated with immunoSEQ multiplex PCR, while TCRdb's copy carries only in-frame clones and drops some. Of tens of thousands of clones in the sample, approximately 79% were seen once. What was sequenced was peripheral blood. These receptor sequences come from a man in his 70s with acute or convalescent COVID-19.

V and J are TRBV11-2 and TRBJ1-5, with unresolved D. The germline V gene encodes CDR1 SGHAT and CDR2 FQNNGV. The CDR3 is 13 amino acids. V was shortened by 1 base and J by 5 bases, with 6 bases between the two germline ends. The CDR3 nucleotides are TGTGCCAGCAGCTTAGCAGAGGATCAGCCCCAGCATTTT. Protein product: CASSLAEDQPQHF. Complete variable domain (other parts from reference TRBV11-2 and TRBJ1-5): EAGVAQSPRYKIIEKRQSVAFWCNPISGHATLYWYQQILGQGPKLLIQFQNNGVVDDSQLPKDRFSAERLKGVDSTLKIQPAKLEDSAVYLCASSLAEDQPQHFGDGTRLSIL.

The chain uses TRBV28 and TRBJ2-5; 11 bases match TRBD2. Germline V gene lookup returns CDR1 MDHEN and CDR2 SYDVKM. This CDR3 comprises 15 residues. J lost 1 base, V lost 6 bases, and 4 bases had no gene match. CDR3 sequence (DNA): TGTGCCAGCAGGCTAGCGGGGGGCCCCCAAGAGACCCAGTACTTC. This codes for CASRLAGGPQETQYF.

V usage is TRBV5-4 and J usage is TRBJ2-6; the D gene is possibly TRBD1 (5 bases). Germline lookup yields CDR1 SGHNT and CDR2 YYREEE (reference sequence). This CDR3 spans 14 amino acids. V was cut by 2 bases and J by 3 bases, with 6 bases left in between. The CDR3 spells CASSFTGGANVLTF. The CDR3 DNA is TGTGCCAGCAGCTTTACAGGTGGGGCCAACGTCCTGACTTTC.

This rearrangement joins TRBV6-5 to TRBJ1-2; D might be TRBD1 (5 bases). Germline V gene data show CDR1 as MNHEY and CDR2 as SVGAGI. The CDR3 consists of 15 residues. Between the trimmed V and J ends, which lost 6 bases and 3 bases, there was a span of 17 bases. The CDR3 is CASSRDSHRDYGYTF. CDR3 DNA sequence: TGTGCCAGCAGCCGGGACTCCCACCGTGACTATGGCTACACCTTC.